This T cell receptor beta chain derives from a study of blood T cells in healthy people across ages. Concerning this clonotype: The antigen remains unidentified.

This CDR3 has 16 amino acids. Trimming shortened V by 6 bases and J by 4 bases, and 21 bases separated the two germline ends. Study conclusions and caveats: Older individuals had lower TCR beta diversity per million T cells (the decline was roughly linear).

Primed by a sample-barcoded 5' primer and a J-beta primer mix, a second PCR proceeded for about 7 to 11 cycles. TCRdb fed the 5' RACE reads into MiXCR, producing one record per CDR3 protein. The data hold over a million distinct CDR3 sequences, with 45% to 70% observed a single time. The chain uses TRBV12-3 or TRBV12-4 and TRBJ1-1; tentative D call: TRBD1 (5 bases). This sequence originates from a man aged 18 to 35 in good health. Sequencing used blood. The DNA for the CDR3 is TGTGCCAGCAGGCGTCGACTTCGGGGGGAGATCACTGAAGCTTTCTTT. Translating gives CASRRRLRGEITEAFF.